Below are 10 T cell receptor beta chains sequenced from a single sample in a study of OX40 agonist ivuxolimab in advanced cancers. This table comes from immunoSEQ multiplex PCR, and its TCRdb copy is limited to in-frame clones, with some not included. Found here are tens of thousands of clones, roughly 80% of them singletons; the top ten hold roughly 7.3%. Sequenced here: CD4+ or CD8+ T cells sorted from blood, sampled in a trial of the OX40 agonist ivuxolimab. The receptors stem from an adult with an advanced solid tumor such as melanoma, head and neck, liver or kidney cancer.

This clone was seen only once. The chain has TRBV5-1 and TRBJ2-3; D unclear. The CDR3 covers 14 residues. Trimming shortened V by 0 bases and J by 2 bases, and 7 bases separated the two germline ends. Germline CDR1 reads SGHRS; CDR2 reads YFSETQ. The DNA for the CDR3 is TGCGCCAGCAGCTTGGTTTCCGTCACAGATACGCAGTATTTT. Translation gives CASSLVSVTDTQYF.

The J gene is TRBJ2-2, the V gene TRBV30; D possibly corresponds to TRBD2 (6 bases). Germline V gene lookup returns CDR1 GTSNPN and CDR2 SVGIG (reference sequence). V gave up 8 bases and J gave up 0 bases, with 13 bases separating them. The CDR3 has 14 amino acids. DNA of the CDR3: TGTGCCCGCTCATCGGGGGCGAACACCGGGGAGCTGTTTTTT. Protein: CARSSGANTGELFF.

CDR3 in amino acids: CATSRDRGGDSNQPQHF. The CDR3 DNA is TGTGCCACCAGCAGGGACAGGGGGGGAGATAGCAATCAGCCCCAGCATTTT. V is TRBV15 and J is TRBJ1-5, with 10 bases fitting TRBD1. CDR1 is LNHNV and CDR2 is YYDKDF in the germline V gene (reference sequence). CDR3 length: 17 amino acids. The ends lost 3 bases at V and 0 bases at J; junction bases unmatched: 5.

This clone was observed a handful of times. The genes are TRBV18 and TRBJ1-1, with 9 bases fitting TRBD1. Unmatched junction bases numbered 3, after V lost 5 bases and J lost 5 bases. The CDR3 has 13 amino acids. Germline V CDR1 and CDR2: KGHSH, LQKENI. CDR3: CASSDGTGTEAFF. The DNA for the CDR3 is TGTGCCAGCTCAGACGGGACAGGGACTGAAGCTTTCTTT.

The rearrangement joins TRBV30 to TRBJ2-7; 9 bases map to TRBD1. Germline assignment: CDR1 GTSNPN and CDR2 SVGIG (reference sequence). V lost 0 bases and J lost 5; bases outside the gene matches: 2. The CDR3 is made up of 13 amino acids. The CDR3, as DNA: TGTGCCTGGAGTGTGGGGACAGGGAACGAGCAGTACTTC. Translating gives CAWSVGTGNEQYF.

The chain links TRBV30 to TRBJ2-5, with 9 bases identical to TRBD2. CDR1 is GTSNPN and CDR2 is SVGIG in the germline V gene (reference sequence). Trimming removed 1 base from V and 6 bases from J; junction bases left unmatched: 9. The CDR3 runs to 15 residues. The CDR3 DNA follows: TGTGCCTGGAGTGGGGTAGCGGGGGCCGCGAAGACCCAGTACTTC. Its protein product is CAWSGVAGAAKTQYF.

The chain uses TRBV11-3 and TRBJ1-3; D call uncertain. The CDR3 is made up of 16 amino acids. Per germline, CDR1 SGHNT and CDR2 YENEEA. V lost 2 bases, J lost 2 bases, and 13 bases lay in between. The CDR3 spells CASSLNLGLTGNTIYF. Written as DNA, the CDR3 is TGTGCCAGCAGCTTAAATCTAGGCCTGACTGGAAACACCATATATTTT.

This chain connects TRBV19 to TRBJ2-3; TRBD2 matches 9 bases. V shed 11 bases and J 7 bases; nucleotides not matched to a gene: 10. The germline V gene encodes CDR1 LNHDA and CDR2 SQIVND (reference sequence). CDR3 length: 13 residues. The CDR3 DNA sequence: TGTGCCTCTAGCGGGATCCAGGTTCATACGCAGTATTTT. Translation: CASSGIQVHTQYF.

The chain links TRBV4-1 to TRBJ1-1, with a possible D match to TRBD1 (6 bases). The CDR3 length is 16 residues. Germline CDR1 and CDR2: MGHRA and YSYEKL. V lost 0 bases and J 6 bases, leaving 17 bases between the germline ends. The CDR3 nucleotides are TGCGCCAGCAGCCAAGAGAGGTGGGGGCGAGTGTCTGAAGCTTTCTTT. It is translated as CASSQERWGRVSEAFF.

The chain carries TRBV6-6 and TRBJ1-1; D gene ambiguous. V gave up 10 bases and J gave up 4 bases, with 19 bases separating them. The germline CDR1 and CDR2 sequences are MNHNY and SVGAGI (reference sequence). The CDR3 covers 14 residues. The CDR3 here is CATTTPEGITEAFF. CDR3 nucleotide sequence: TGTGCCACCACCACCCCAGAGGGAATCACTGAAGCTTTCTTT.